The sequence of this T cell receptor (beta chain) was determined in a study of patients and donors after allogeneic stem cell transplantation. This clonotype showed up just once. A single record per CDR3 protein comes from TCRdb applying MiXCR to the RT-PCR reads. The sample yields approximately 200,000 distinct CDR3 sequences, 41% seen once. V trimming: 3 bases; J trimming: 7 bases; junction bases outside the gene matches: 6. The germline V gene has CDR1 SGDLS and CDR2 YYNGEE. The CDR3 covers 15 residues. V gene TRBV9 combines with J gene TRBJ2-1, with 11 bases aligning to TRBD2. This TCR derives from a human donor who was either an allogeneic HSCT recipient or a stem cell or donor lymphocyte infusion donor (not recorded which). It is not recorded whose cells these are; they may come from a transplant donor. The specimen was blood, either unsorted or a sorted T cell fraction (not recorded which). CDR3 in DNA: TGTGCCAGCAGCGAAATAGCGGGAGGGCCAAATGAGCAGTTCTTC. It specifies CASSEIAGGPNEQFF. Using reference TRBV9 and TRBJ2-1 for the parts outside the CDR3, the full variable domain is DSGVTQTPKHLITATGQRVTLRCSPRSGDLSVYWYQQSLDQGLQFLIQYYNGEERAKGNILERFSAQQFPDLHSELNLSSLELGDSALYFCASSEIAGGPNEQFFGPGTRLTVL.